The clone carrying this T cell receptor (beta chain) was found many times. Its antigen remains unknown. The sample comes from a study of T cells in Graves' hyperthyroidism and ophthalmopathy. General study points: Blood samples included most of the expanded thyroid clonotypes exceeding 0.001. Separating ophthalmopathy from stable hyperthyroidism was achieved by a 13 V-J model.

The CDR3 totals 13 residues. The V gene's germline CDR1 is SGHTA and CDR2 FQGNSA. V was clipped by 3 bases and J by 3 bases, with 8 bases between them. RNA transcripts served as the template for amplifying TCR beta CDR3 regions. Researchers ran a first-round RT-PCR on the TCR CDR3 using the HTBI primer set. Each CDR3 protein is one row after TCRdb ran MiXCR on the multiplex PCR reads. The sample gives 400,000 to 500,000 distinct CDR3 sequences, roughly 14% of which show up once; approximately 13% is in the top ten. This receptor was obtained from a man between 18 and 35 years old with Graves' ophthalmopathy. The sample consisted of blood. This chain joins TRBV7-2 and TRBJ1-1, with D possibly TRBD1 on 6 matching bases. This chain's CDR3 is CASSFRGYTEAFF. CDR3 bases: TGTGCCAGCAGCTTCAGGGGTTACACTGAAGCTTTCTTT.